Presented here are 10 T cell receptor beta chains from one specimen sequenced in a study of blood T cell repertoires in COVID-19. Data came from immunoSEQ multiplex PCR; TCRdb stores just in-frame clones and leaves some out. This sample has tens of thousands of clones, with around 80% found just once. The sequenced sample consisted of peripheral blood. The receptors were sampled from a man aged 45-60 years with active or convalescent COVID-19.

The chain combines TRBV12-3 or TRBV12-4 with TRBJ2-7; 7 positions match TRBD1. V trimming: 6 bases; J trimming: 4 bases; junction bases outside the gene matches: 6. This CDR3 contains 13 residues. In DNA form, the CDR3 reads TGTGCCAGCAGGGGGACAGCCCAGTACGAGCAGTACTTC. It translates to CASRGTAQYEQYF.

This clone was seen only a few times. CDR3 loop: CASSKGLMNTEAFF. CDR3 DNA sequence: TGTGCCAGCAGTAAGGGACTCATGAACACTGAAGCTTTCTTT. The chain combines TRBV11-2 with TRBJ1-1; D might be TRBD1 (5 bases). Germline V lookup: CDR1 SGHAT, CDR2 FQNNGV. The CDR3 is 14 residues long. V dropped 6 bases and J dropped 0 bases, with 11 bases sitting between them.

V and J are TRBV3-1 (or the pseudogene TRBV3-2) and TRBJ2-1; 10 bases fit TRBD2. J lost 9 bases, V lost 4 bases, and 9 bases had no gene match. The CDR3 runs 15 residues. Germline lookup yields CDR1 LGHDT and CDR2 YNNKEL (reference sequence). The CDR3 region is CASSPLSGGAGEQFF. The CDR3 DNA reads TGTGCCAGCAGCCCCCTCAGCGGGGGGGCCGGTGAGCAGTTCTTC.

This rearrangement joins TRBV7-7 to TRBJ2-2; 8 bases match TRBD1. The CDR3 is 15 amino acids. Germline CDR1 is SSHAT and CDR2 is FNYEAQ (reference sequence). V was pared by 5 bases and J by 5 bases, with 7 bases of the junction left unmatched. The CDR3 nucleotides are TGTGCCAGCAGCCCCACGCGACAGGGGACCGGGGAGCTGTTTTTT. As protein: CASSPTRQGTGELFF.

The rearrangement uses TRBV7-6 and TRBJ1-5; 7 nucleotides align to TRBD1. CDR1 and CDR2 from the germline V gene are SGHVS and FNYEAQ. This CDR3 has 13 residues. J gave up 6 bases and V 4 bases, and 3 bases lay outside the gene matches. CDR3 loop: CASSWDRSQPQHF. CDR3 nucleotides: TGTGCCAGCAGCTGGGACAGATCTCAGCCCCAGCATTTT.

This clone appeared once. The chain carries TRBV5-1 and TRBJ2-3; D might be TRBD2 (6 bases). The CDR3 contains 16 residues. Germline V gene sequence: CDR1 SGHRS, CDR2 YFSETQ. V lost 0 bases and J 3 bases, leaving 14 bases between the germline ends. The CDR3 sequence: CASSLGSSGGTDTQYF. The CDR3 DNA follows: TGCGCCAGCAGCTTGGGATCGTCCGGGGGAACAGATACGCAGTATTTT.

The chain is built from TRBV21-1 and TRBJ2-7; the D segment call TRBD2 is taken from the table without a DNA check. TRBV21-1 is a pseudogene. CDR3 size: 14 residues. This chain's CDR3 is CASSKPRPYYEQYV. The DNA for the CDR3 is TGTGCCAGCAGCAAACCACGCCCCTACTACGAGCAGTACGTC.

The chain combines TRBV2 with TRBJ1-2; 10 bases line up with TRBD1. Trimming at V came to 6 bases and at J to 6 bases, leaving 7 bases not matched to a gene. The germline V gene has CDR1 SNHLY and CDR2 FYNNEI. The CDR3 is 14 residues long. The CDR3 DNA sequence: TGTGCCAGCAGATCCGGGACAGGGGAAGATGGCTACACCTTC. Translating it yields CASRSGTGEDGYTF.

The chain joins TRBV10-3 to TRBJ2-7; D is ambiguous. CDR1 ENHRY and CDR2 SYGVKD come from the germline V gene. V was pared by 1 base and J by 1 base, with 8 bases between. CDR3 length: 14 amino acids. The CDR3 is CAISELGRSYEQYV. The CDR3 DNA sequence: TGTGCCATCAGTGAGTTGGGCAGATCCTACGAGCAGTACGTC.

This clone has only one observation. The chain couples TRBV11-2 to TRBJ1-3; D gene uncertain. V lost 6 bases and J lost 0, with 9 bases in between. This CDR3 has 14 residues. Germline values: CDR1 SGHAT, CDR2 FQNNGV. For the CDR3, the DNA is TGTGCCAGCAGGTCACTGGTCTCTGGAAACACCATATATTTT. Translating gives CASRSLVSGNTIYF. The full variable domain, rest sourced from reference TRBV11-2 and TRBJ1-3, is EAGVAQSPRYKIIEKRQSVAFWCNPISGHATLYWYQQILGQGPKLLIQFQNNGVVDDSQLPKDRFSAERLKGVDSTLKIQPAKLEDSAVYLCASRSLVSGNTIYFGEGSWLTVV.